One T cell receptor (beta chain) is described in this entry. This clone has only a few counts. What this receptor recognizes is not known. Nothing much larger sits one base from this clone, and base qualities are not available. The entire isolated RNA was reverse transcribed using the High Capacity cDNA Reverse Transcription Kit, and thus expressed TCRB transcripts were sequenced. Naive, central memory and regulatory T cell samples underwent deep immunoSEQ sequencing, averaging approximately 3.5 million total reads per sample. After sorted cells were lysed in RLT buffer, RNA was extracted with DNase-treated RNeasy Micro or Mini kits, with the choice depending on cell number. Each cell subset was processed on its own to prevent cross-contamination, while patient and healthy donor samples were processed together. Using the immunoSEQ multiplex PCR, TCRB sequences were amplified from cDNA into 87-bp fragments spanning the CDR3 region. Amplicons were sequenced on the Illumina HiSeq platform. Processing in the source paper ran as follows. PCR bias was corrected computationally using synthetic template baselines, and reads within Hamming distance 2 were collapsed, with unmergeable singletons discarded. Reads were aligned against IMGT so that V, D and J genes, CDR3 length and insertions or deletions at six rearrangement sites could be assigned. Clonotype counts were normalized to sorted cell number within each subset before computing true diversity and Gini coefficients with the tcR R package. The overlap coefficient, calculated on TCRB nucleotide sequences, was used to measure repertoire sharing. Entries here come from immuneACCESS through TCRdb and include only in-frame sequences with V and J called. Some clones fail to appear in such tables; in the studies checked, an unresolved V gene covers under half of the shortfall, and the cause of the remainder is unknown. That table furnishes V, J and clone size, whereas the DNA furnished D and trimming. Recorded for this sample are more than 120,000 clones; 10% to 15% of them occurred a single time. The ten largest clones add up to 1.3% of the sample.

CDR1 is given as SEHNR and CDR2 as FQNEAQ, both from the germline V gene (reference sequence). Trimmed from V: 1 base; trimmed from J: 6 bases; junction bases lacking a gene match: 7. The CDR3 contains 17 residues, cysteine and phenylalanine counted. The kept DNA is CDR3 alone, 51 bases in frame from the first base. The source of the sample is a study of beta chain features in type 1 diabetes (dated by TCRdb to the late 2010s). Study-level background: Patients and healthy donors did not differ in mean age, gender distribution, total cell number or subset yield. Regulatory and stem cell-like memory subsets were isolated from only 8 patients and about 8 healthy donors, whereas naive and central memory subsets came from all 30 or so donors. The study compared TCRB repertoires of sorted circulating CD4+ T cell subsets between recently diagnosed type 1 diabetes patients and matched healthy donors. A total of approximately 99,000,000 sorted cells were examined across all samples, and RNA yield correlated strongly with the number of cells per subset. The paper as a whole reports these results and caveats: The naive, central memory and regulatory TCRB repertoires appeared to resemble one another more closely among patients than among healthy donors. Because the HLA sub-analyses included only small numbers of individuals, any influence of HLA type on TCRB rearrangement was left unresolved. Patients with type 1 diabetes made fewer insertions and deleted more nucleotides at VDJ recombination sites, implying thymic rearrangement abnormalities. Because cDNA was sequenced instead of genomic DNA, activated cells with high expression could be over-represented, although the groups did not differ in activation or CD3 levels. A moderate but significant shortening of TCRB CDR3 length was observed in type 1 diabetes patients in all four CD4+ subsets. Shorter templates might be favored by PCR, yet because patient and control samples were amplified and corrected together, any such skew would affect both groups equally.

Each donor gave one peripheral blood draw, approximately 110 mL on average, collected into heparinised tubes. A BD FACSAria II and a panel including CD45RO, CCR7, CD25, CD127, CD95 and CD27 were used to sort naive, central memory, regulatory and stem cell-like memory CD4+ T cells. All sorted populations exceeded 95% purity. PBMCs were isolated immediately by Lymphoprep density gradient centrifugation and stained directly without culture. So that batch effects would be minimized, each experiment stained and sorted samples in pairs, pairing one healthy donor with one patient. The chain employs TRBV7-9 and TRBJ2-4, and 12 junctional nucleotides match TRBD1. Sequencing was carried out using central memory CD4+ T cells from blood. The receptor was derived from a man aged 18-30 years with type 1 diabetes. Here the CDR3 is given as CASSLEKPGQGANIQYF. The base sequence is TGTGCCAGCAGCTTAGAAAAGCCGGGACAGGGGGCAAACATTCAGTACTTC. Beyond the CDR3, the reference TRBV7-9 and TRBJ2-4 genes provide the residues; the full variable domain reads: DTGVSQNPRHKITKRGQNVTFRCDPISEHNRLYWYRQTLGQGPEFLTYFQNEAQLEKSRLLSDRFSAERPKGSFSTLEIQRTEQGDSAMYLCASSLEKPGQGANIQYFGAGTRLSVL.